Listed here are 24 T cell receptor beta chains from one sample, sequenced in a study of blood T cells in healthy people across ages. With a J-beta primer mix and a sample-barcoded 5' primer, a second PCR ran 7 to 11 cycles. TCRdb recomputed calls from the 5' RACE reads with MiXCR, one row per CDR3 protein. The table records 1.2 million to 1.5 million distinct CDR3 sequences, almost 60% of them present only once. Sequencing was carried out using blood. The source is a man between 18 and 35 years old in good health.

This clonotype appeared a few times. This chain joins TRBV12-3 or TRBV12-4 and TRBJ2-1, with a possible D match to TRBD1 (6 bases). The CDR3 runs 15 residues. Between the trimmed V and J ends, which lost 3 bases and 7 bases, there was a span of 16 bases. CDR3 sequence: CASSFSITGPNEQFF. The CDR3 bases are TGTGCCAGCAGTTTTTCGATCACAGGGCCTAATGAGCAGTTCTTC.

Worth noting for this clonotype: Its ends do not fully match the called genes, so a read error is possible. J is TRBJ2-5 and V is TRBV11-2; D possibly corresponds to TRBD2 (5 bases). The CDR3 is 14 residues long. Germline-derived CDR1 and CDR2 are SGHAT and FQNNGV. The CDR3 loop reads CASSLEVLVETQYF. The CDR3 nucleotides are TGCGCCAGCAGCTTGGAGGTCTTAGTGGAGACCCAGTACTTC.

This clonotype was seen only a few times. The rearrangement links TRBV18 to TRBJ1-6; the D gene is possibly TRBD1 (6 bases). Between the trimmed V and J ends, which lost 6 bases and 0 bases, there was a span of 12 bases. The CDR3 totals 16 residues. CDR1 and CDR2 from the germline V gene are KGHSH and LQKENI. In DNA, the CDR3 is TGTGCCAGCTCGTCGGGGGCGGGCTCCTATAATTCACCCCTCCACTTT. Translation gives CASSSGAGSYNSPLHF.

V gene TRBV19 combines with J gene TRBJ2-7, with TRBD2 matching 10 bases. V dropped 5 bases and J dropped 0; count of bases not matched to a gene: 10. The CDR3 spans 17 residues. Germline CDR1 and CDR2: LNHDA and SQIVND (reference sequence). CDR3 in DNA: TGTGCCAGTAGTCCGATACCGGGACTAGCGTTCTCCTACGAGCAGTACTTC. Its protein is CASSPIPGLAFSYEQYF.

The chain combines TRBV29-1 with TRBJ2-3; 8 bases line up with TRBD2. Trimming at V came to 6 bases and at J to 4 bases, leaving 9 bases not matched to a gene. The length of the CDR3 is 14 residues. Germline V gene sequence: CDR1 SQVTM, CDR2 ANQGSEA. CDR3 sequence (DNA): TGCAGCGTCGTTTTAGCGGGATGGCCAGATACGCAGTATTTT. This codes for CSVVLAGWPDTQYF.

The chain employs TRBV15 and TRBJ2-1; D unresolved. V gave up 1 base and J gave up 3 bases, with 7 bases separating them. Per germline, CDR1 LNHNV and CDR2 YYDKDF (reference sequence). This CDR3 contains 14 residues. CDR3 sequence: CATSRGGSYNEQFF. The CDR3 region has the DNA TGTGCCACCAGCAGAGGGGGAAGCTACAATGAGCAGTTCTTC.

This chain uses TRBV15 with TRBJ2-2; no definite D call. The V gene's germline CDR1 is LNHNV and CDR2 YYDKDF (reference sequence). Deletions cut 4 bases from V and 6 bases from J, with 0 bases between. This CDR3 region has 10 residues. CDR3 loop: CATSTGELFF. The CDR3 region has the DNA TGTGCCACCAGCACCGGGGAGCTGTTTTTT. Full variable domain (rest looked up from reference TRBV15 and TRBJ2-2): DAMVIQNPRYQVTQFGKPVTLSCSQTLNHNVMYWYQQKSSQAPKLLFHYYDKDFNNEADTPDNFQSRRPNTSFCFLDIRSPGLGDTAMYLCATSTGELFFGEGSRLTVL.

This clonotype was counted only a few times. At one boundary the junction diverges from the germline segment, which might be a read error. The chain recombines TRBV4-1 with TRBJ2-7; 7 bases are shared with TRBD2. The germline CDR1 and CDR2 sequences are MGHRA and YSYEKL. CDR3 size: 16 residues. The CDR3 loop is CASSQGSSGSSYEQYF. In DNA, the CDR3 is TGTGCCAGCAGCCAGGGATCTAGCGGAAGCTCCTACGAGCAGTACTTC.

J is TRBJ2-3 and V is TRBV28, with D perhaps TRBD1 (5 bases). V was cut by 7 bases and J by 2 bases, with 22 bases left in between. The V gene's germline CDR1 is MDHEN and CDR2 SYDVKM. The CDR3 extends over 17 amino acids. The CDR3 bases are TGTGCCAGCAAACCAAGGGGCTTCGGAGTTTACACAGATACGCAGTATTTT. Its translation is CASKPRGFGVYTDTQYF.

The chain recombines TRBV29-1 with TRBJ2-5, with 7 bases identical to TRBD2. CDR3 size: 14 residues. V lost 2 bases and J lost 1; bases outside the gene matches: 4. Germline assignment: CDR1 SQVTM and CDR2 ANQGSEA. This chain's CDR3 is CSVEREEAQETQYF. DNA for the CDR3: TGCAGCGTTGAACGGGAGGAGGCCCAAGAGACCCAGTACTTC.

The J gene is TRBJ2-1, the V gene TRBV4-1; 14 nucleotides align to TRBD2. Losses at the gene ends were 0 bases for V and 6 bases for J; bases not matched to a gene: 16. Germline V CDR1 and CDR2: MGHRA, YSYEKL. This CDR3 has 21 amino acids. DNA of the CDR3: TGCGCCAGCAGCCAAGATCAAGGTGGACTAGCGGGAGGTTTGGTTGGCAATGAGCAGTTCTTC. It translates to CASSQDQGGLAGGLVGNEQFF.

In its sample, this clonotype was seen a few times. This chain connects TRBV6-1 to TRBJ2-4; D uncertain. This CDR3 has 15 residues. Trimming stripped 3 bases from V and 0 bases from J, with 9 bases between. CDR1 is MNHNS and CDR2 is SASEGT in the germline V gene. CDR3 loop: CASSETVLAKNIQYF. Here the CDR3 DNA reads TGTGCCAGCAGTGAGACCGTATTAGCCAAAAACATTCAGTACTTC.

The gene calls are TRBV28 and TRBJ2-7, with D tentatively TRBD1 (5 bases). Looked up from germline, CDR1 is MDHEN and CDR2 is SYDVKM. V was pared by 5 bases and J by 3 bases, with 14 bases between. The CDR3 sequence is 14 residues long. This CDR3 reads CASSLRQIHYEQYF. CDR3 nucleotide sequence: TGTGCCAGCAGTCTCCGACAGATTCACTACGAGCAGTACTTC.

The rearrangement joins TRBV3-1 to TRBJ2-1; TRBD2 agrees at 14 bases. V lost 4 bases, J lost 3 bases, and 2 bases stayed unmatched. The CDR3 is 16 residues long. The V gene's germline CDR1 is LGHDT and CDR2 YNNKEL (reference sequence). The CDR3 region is CASSPGLAGGYNEQFF. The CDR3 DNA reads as TGTGCCAGCAGCCCCGGACTAGCGGGAGGCTACAATGAGCAGTTCTTC.

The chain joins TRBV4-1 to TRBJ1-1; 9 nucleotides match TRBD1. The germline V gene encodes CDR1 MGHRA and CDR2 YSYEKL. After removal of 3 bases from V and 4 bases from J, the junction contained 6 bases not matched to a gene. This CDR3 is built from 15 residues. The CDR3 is CASSHRDRVGTEAFF. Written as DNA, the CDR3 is TGCGCCAGCAGCCACCGGGACAGGGTCGGCACTGAAGCTTTCTTT.

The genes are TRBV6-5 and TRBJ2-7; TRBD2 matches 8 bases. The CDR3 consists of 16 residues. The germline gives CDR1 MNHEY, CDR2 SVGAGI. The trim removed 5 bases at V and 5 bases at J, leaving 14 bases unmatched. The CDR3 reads CASSARLATREDEQYF. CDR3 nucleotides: TGTGCCAGCAGTGCTCGACTAGCGACAAGGGAGGACGAGCAGTACTTC.

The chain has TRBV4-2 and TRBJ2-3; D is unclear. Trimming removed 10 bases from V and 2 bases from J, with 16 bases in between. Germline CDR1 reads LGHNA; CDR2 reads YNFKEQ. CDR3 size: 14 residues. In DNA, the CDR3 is TGTGCCACCCACCCGGATCCCAACACAGATACGCAGTATTTT. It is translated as CATHPDPNTDTQYF.

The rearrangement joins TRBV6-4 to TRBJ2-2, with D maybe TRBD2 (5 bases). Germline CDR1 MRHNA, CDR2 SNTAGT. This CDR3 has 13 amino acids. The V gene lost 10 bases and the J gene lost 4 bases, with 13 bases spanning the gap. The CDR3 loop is CATSLSGTGELFF. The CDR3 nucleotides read TGTGCCACGTCGCTGAGCGGCACCGGGGAGCTGTTTTTT.

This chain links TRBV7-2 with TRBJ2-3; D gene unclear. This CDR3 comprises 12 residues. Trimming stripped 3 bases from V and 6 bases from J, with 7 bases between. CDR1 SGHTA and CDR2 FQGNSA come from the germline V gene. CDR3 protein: CASSFIVDTQYF. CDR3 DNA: TGTGCCAGCAGCTTCATAGTGGATACGCAGTATTTT.

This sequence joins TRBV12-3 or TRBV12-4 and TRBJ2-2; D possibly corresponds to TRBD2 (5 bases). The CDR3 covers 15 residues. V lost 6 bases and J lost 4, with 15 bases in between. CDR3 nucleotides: TGTGCCAGCAGCCAACGAGGACTCCGCACCGGGGAGCTGTTTTTT. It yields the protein CASSQRGLRTGELFF.

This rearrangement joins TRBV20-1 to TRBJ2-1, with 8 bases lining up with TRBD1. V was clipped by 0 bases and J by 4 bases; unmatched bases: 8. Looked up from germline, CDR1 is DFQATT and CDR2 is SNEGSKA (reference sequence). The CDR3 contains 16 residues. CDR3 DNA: TGCAGTGCTAGAGACCCCCGGGACAGGTTGTACAATGAGCAGTTCTTC. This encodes CSARDPRDRLYNEQFF.

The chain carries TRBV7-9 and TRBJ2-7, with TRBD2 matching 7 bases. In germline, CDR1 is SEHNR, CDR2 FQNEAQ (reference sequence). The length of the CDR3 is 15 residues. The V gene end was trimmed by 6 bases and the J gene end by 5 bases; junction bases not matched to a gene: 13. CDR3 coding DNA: TGTGCCAGCAGTCTTAATCCGGGGGGACCAGACGAGCAGTACTTC. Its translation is CASSLNPGGPDEQYF.

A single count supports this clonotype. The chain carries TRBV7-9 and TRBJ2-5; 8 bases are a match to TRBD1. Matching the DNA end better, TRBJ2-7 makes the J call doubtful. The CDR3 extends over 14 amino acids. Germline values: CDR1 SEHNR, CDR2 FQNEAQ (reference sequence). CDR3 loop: CASSRQGTAYEQYF. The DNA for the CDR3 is TGTGCCAGCAGCCGACAGGGGACGGCCTACGAGCAGTACTTC.

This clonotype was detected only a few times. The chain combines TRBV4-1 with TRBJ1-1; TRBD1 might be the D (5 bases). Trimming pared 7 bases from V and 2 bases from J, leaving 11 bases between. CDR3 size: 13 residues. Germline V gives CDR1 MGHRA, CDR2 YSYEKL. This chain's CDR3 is CASTDSTNTEAFF. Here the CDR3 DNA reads TGCGCCAGCACAGACAGTACCAACACTGAAGCTTTCTTT.